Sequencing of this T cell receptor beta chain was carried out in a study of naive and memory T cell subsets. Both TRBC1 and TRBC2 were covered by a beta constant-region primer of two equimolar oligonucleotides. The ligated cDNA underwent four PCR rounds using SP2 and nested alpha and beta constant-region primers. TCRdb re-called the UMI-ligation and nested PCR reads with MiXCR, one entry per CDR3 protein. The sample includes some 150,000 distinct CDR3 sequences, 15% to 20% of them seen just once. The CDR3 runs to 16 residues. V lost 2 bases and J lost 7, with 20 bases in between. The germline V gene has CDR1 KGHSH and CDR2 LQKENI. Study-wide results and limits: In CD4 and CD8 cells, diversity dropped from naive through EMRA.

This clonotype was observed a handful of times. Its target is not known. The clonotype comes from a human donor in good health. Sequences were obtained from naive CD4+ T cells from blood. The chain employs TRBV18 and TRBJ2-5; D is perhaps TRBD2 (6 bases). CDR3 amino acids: CASSPIADMRTRTQYF. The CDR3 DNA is TGTGCCAGCTCACCAATAGCGGACATGAGAACGAGGACCCAGTACTTC. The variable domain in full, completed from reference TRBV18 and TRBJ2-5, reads NAGVMQNPRHLVRRRGQEARLRCSPMKGHSHVYWYRQLPEEGLKFMVYLQKENIIDESGMPKERFSAEFPKEGPSILRIQQVVRGDSAAYFCASSPIADMRTRTQYFGPGTRLLVL.